A selection of T cell receptor beta chains follows, all from one sample in a study of T cell responses to AZD1222 COVID-19 vaccine. The protocol was immunoSEQ multiplex PCR, while the TCRdb copy is restricted to in-frame clones and leaves out a portion. The sample lists 200,000 or so clones; around 92% were seen once. Material: peripheral blood, obtained on day 0 of AZD1222 vaccination. Receptor source: an adult in good health. The CDR3 runs from the conserved cysteine through the conserved F or W. D genes are given only for firm matches. For some rows the clone size is stated as once, few or many, or as a class when expanded; others skip it.

TRBV3-1/TRBV3-2,NA,NA,TRBJ1-1,CASSQGVGNTEAFF,TGTGCCAGCAGCCAAGGTGTCGGGAACACTGAAGCTTTCTTT
TRBV24-1,NA,NA,TRBJ1-4,CATSDLTGNEKLFF,TGTGCCACCAGTGATTTAACCGGGAATGAAAAACTGTTTTTT
TRBV2,once,NA,TRBJ2-5,CASSESGPYQETQYF,TGTGCCAGCAGTGAATCAGGACCGTACCAAGAGACCCAGTACTTC
TRBV7-6,NA,TRBD2,TRBJ2-1,CASSQLAGVGNEQFF,TGTGCCAGCAGCCAACTAGCGGGAGTAGGCAATGAGCAGTTCTTC
TRBV30,few,NA,TRBJ2-1,CAWKVGPSYNEQFF,TGTGCCTGGAAGGTGGGACCGTCCTACAATGAGCAGTTCTTC
TRBV7-2,NA,TRBD1,TRBJ2-2,CASAGQGGNTGELFF,TGTGCCAGCGCGGGACAGGGGGGGAACACCGGGGAGCTGTTTTTT
TRBV12-5,NA,NA,TRBJ2-2,CASGGGTITGELFF,TGTGCTAGTGGGGGTGGTACTATCACCGGGGAGCTGTTTTTT
TRBV3-1/TRBV3-2,NA,NA,TRBJ1-1,CAGQGSNTEAFF,TGTGCCGGTCAGGGGTCGAACACTGAAGCTTTCTTT
TRBV18,NA,NA,TRBJ2-1,CASSKTGNIYNEQFF,TGTGCCAGCTCTAAAACAGGAAACATCTACAATGAGCAGTTCTTC
TRBV9,NA,NA,TRBJ2-6,CASSVAGTGANVLTF,TGTGCCAGCAGCGTAGCGGGGACTGGGGCCAACGTCCTGACTTTC
TRBV2,NA,TRBD1,TRBJ1-5,CASSPTGANNQPQHF,TGTGCCAGCAGCCCTACAGGGGCGAACAATCAGCCCCAGCATTTT
TRBV19,NA,TRBD1,TRBJ1-1,CASATGGNTEAFF,TGTGCCAGTGCTACAGGGGGGAACACTGAAGCTTTCTTT
TRBV2,NA,NA,TRBJ1-1,CAILREYRAHVFFGNTEAFF,TGTGCCATCCTGCGAGAGTACAGGGCTCACGTCTTTTTCGGGAACACTGAAGCTTTCTTT
TRBV9,once,NA,TRBJ2-1,CASSVAPLDEQFF,TGTGCCAGCAGCGTAGCCCCCTTGGATGAGCAGTTCTTC
TRBV18,NA,NA,TRBJ1-4,CASSPRGNPNEKLFF,TGTGCCAGCTCACCACGAGGAAATCCAAATGAAAAACTGTTTTTT
TRBV18,NA,TRBD1,TRBJ1-3,CASSLFAGTEVGNTIYF,TGTGCCAGCTCACTATTCGCCGGGACAGAAGTTGGAAACACCATATATTTT
TRBV27,NA,NA,TRBJ1-5,CASSLMGQPQHF,TGTGCCAGCAGTTTAATGGGTCAGCCCCAGCATTTT
TRBV7-9,NA,NA,TRBJ1-5,CASSRNNQPQHF,TGTGCCAGCAGCCGTAATAATCAGCCCCAGCATTTT
TRBV7-8,few,NA,TRBJ1-5,CASSPGGMGNQPQHF,TGTGCCAGCAGCCCTGGAGGTATGGGCAATCAGCCCCAGCATTTT
TRBV6-1,NA,TRBD1,TRBJ1-5,CASSGTDRGRLGQPQHF,TGTGCCAGCAGTGGGACTGACAGGGGGCGCTTGGGCCAGCCCCAGCATTTT
TRBV11-2,NA,TRBD1,TRBJ1-1,CASSLGAGQGPEAFF,TGTGCCAGCAGCTTAGGGGCCGGACAGGGCCCTGAAGCTTTCTTT
TRBV10-3,NA,TRBD1,TRBJ1-1,CATRTGVNTEAFF,TGTGCCACCCGGACAGGAGTGAACACTGAAGCTTTCTTT
TRBV11-2,NA,TRBD1,TRBJ2-2,CASSFTLLQGAGELFF,TGTGCCAGCAGCTTTACCCTCCTCCAGGGGGCCGGGGAGCTGTTTTTT
TRBV13,once,NA,TRBJ1-3,CASSSPGVSGNTIYF,TGTGCCAGCAGCTCCCCTGGAGTCTCTGGAAACACCATATATTTT
TRBV21-1,NA,NA,TRBJ1-4,CATADSNEKLFF,TGTGCCACAGCCGACAGTAATGAAAAACTGTTTTTT
TRBV4-1,NA,NA,TRBJ1-1,CASSQEKGDTEAFF,TGCGCCAGCAGCCAAGAAAAGGGTGACACTGAAGCTTTCTTT
TRBV29-1,NA,NA,TRBJ1-2,CSVDGLGQKYGYTF,TGCAGCGTTGACGGCTTGGGGCAGAAGTATGGCTACACCTTC
TRBV28,NA,NA,TRBJ1-5,CASSSPQGSGNQPQHF,TGTGCCAGCAGTTCCCCTCAGGGATCCGGCAATCAGCCCCAGCATTTT
TRBV19,NA,NA,TRBJ1-5,CASSLDSWGKNQPQHF,TGTGCCAGTAGTTTGGACAGCTGGGGAAAAAATCAGCCCCAGCATTTT
TRBV5-4,NA,NA,TRBJ1-6,CASSLDRPNSPLHF,TGTGCCAGCAGCTTGGACAGGCCCAATTCACCCCTCCACTTT
TRBV3-1/TRBV3-2,NA,TRBD1,TRBJ2-5,CASSRGQGQETQYF,TGTGCCAGCAGCAGGGGACAGGGCCAAGAGACCCAGTACTTC
TRBV2,NA,TRBD2,TRBJ2-3,CASSELVSLSAGGPRRNTDTQYF,TGTGCCAGCAGTGAGTTAGTCTCTTTATCGGCGGGGGGACCTCGAAGAAACACAGATACGCAGTATTTT
TRBV6-1,NA,NA,TRBJ1-1,CASSEATPTEAFF,TGTGCCAGCAGTGAAGCGACACCGACTGAAGCTTTCTTT
TRBV2,NA,NA,TRBJ2-7,CASTSEVSLGEQYF,TGTGCCAGCACCTCCGAAGTGAGTTTGGGCGAGCAGTACTTC
TRBV6-5,NA,TRBD2,TRBJ2-7,CASSSGLAGVEQYF,TGTGCCAGCAGTTCGGGACTAGCGGGAGTTGAGCAGTACTTC
TRBV7-9,NA,NA,TRBJ1-2,CASSLGQGDYGYTF,TGTGCCAGCAGCTTAGGGCAGGGAGACTATGGCTACACCTTC
TRBV27,NA,TRBD1,TRBJ1-2,CASSLKGGRGRLYGYTF,TGTGCCAGCAGTCTCAAGGGGGGCAGGGGGCGCCTCTATGGCTACACCTTC
TRBV4-1,few,NA,TRBJ2-2,CASSKQESNTGELFF,TGCGCCAGCAGTAAACAGGAGTCGAACACCGGGGAGCTGTTTTTT
TRBV28,NA,NA,TRBJ2-3,CASSLKKYTQYF,TGTGCCAGCAGTTTAAAGAAGTATACGCAGTATTTT
TRBV12-3/TRBV12-4,NA,TRBD1,TRBJ1-2,CASSFSGGEGYTF,TGTGCCAGCAGTTTTTCAGGGGGCGAAGGCTACACCTTC
TRBV4-1,NA,TRBD1,TRBJ2-6,CASSPEWTGLLSGANVLTF,TGCGCCAGCAGCCCAGAGTGGACAGGATTATTGTCTGGGGCCAACGTCCTGACTTTC
TRBV9,NA,NA,TRBJ1-3,CASSGSGNTIYF,TGTGCCAGCAGCGGATCCGGAAACACCATATATTTT
TRBV6-2/TRBV6-3,NA,TRBD1,TRBJ2-7,CASSPGTGASYEQYF,TGTGCCAGCAGCCCCGGGACAGGGGCTTCCTACGAGCAGTACTTC
TRBV4-1,NA,NA,TRBJ2-2,CASSHGTSTGELFF,TGCGCCAGCAGCCACGGGACCTCCACCGGGGAGCTGTTTTTT
TRBV4-1,NA,NA,TRBJ1-1,CASRPDRNTEAFF,TGCGCCAGCAGACCTGACAGAAACACTGAAGCTTTCTTT
TRBV18,NA,NA,TRBJ1-1,CASFTYQSEAFF,TGTGCCAGCTTCACCTACCAGTCTGAAGCTTTCTTT
TRBV9,NA,NA,TRBJ2-1,CASSPGGNEQFF,TGTGCCAGCAGCCCTGGGGGGAATGAGCAGTTCTTC
TRBV7-9,NA,NA,TRBJ1-4,CASSPTLGFNEKLFF,TGTGCCAGCAGCCCGACGCTGGGATTTAATGAAAAACTGTTTTTT
TRBV28,NA,NA,TRBJ1-1,CASSLLDMNTEAFF,TGTGCCAGCAGTTTGTTAGACATGAACACTGAAGCTTTCTTT
TRBV6-1,NA,NA,TRBJ1-2,CASSEVSGYVGYTF,TGTGCCAGCAGTGAAGTGTCAGGCTACGTCGGCTACACCTTC
TRBV7-2,once,TRBD2,TRBJ2-3,CASRSTSGRRDTQYF,TGTGCCAGCAGATCTACTAGCGGGAGGAGGGATACGCAGTATTTT
TRBV18,NA,NA,TRBJ1-3,CASSPRSGMLSGNTIYF,TGTGCCAGCTCACCTCGGTCGGGGATGCTCTCTGGAAACACCATATATTTT
TRBV28,few,NA,TRBJ1-1,CASSGGALTEAFF,TGTGCCAGCAGCGGGGGGGCGCTCACTGAAGCTTTCTTT
TRBV5-1,NA,NA,TRBJ1-1,CASRTREDTEAFF,TGCGCCAGCCGTACAAGGGAGGACACTGAAGCTTTCTTT